What follows is one TCR beta chain and its context. The germline V gene encodes CDR1 SQVTM and CDR2 ANQGSEA. V was clipped by 4 bases and J by 7 bases, with 19 bases between them. CDR3 length equals 14 residues. These data come from a study of T cell responses to AZD1222 COVID-19 vaccine. Profiled with immunoSEQ multiplex PCR; TCRdb holds only in-frame clones, not every one. Of around 140,000 clones listed, roughly nine tenths are singletons. The receptor was isolated from an adult who received the AZD1222 COVID-19 vaccine. This sequence joins TRBV29-1 and TRBJ2-5; maybe TRBD1 (5 bases). This specimen was peripheral blood, taken 28 days after the second AZD1222 dose. The DNA of the CDR3 is TGCAGCGTTGGGTGGGGCAGGCCGACGGGGACCCAGTACTTC. Protein: CSVGWGRPTGTQYF.